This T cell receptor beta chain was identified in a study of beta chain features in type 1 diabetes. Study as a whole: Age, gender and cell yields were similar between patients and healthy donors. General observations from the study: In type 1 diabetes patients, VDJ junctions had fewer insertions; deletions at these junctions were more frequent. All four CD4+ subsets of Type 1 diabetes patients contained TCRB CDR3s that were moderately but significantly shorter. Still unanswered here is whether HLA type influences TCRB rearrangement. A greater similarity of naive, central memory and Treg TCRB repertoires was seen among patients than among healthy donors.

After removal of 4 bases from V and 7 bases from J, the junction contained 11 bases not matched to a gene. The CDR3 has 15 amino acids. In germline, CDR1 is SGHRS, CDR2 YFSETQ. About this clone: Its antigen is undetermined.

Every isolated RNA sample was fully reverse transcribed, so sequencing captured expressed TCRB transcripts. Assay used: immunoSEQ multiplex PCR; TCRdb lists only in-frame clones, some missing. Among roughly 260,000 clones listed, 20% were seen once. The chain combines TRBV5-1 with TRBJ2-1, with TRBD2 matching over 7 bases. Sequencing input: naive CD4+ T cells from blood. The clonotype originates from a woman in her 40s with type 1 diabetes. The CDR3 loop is CASSRRVGEGNEQFF. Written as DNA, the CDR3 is TGCGCCAGCAGCAGGAGGGTAGGGGAGGGGAATGAGCAGTTCTTC.